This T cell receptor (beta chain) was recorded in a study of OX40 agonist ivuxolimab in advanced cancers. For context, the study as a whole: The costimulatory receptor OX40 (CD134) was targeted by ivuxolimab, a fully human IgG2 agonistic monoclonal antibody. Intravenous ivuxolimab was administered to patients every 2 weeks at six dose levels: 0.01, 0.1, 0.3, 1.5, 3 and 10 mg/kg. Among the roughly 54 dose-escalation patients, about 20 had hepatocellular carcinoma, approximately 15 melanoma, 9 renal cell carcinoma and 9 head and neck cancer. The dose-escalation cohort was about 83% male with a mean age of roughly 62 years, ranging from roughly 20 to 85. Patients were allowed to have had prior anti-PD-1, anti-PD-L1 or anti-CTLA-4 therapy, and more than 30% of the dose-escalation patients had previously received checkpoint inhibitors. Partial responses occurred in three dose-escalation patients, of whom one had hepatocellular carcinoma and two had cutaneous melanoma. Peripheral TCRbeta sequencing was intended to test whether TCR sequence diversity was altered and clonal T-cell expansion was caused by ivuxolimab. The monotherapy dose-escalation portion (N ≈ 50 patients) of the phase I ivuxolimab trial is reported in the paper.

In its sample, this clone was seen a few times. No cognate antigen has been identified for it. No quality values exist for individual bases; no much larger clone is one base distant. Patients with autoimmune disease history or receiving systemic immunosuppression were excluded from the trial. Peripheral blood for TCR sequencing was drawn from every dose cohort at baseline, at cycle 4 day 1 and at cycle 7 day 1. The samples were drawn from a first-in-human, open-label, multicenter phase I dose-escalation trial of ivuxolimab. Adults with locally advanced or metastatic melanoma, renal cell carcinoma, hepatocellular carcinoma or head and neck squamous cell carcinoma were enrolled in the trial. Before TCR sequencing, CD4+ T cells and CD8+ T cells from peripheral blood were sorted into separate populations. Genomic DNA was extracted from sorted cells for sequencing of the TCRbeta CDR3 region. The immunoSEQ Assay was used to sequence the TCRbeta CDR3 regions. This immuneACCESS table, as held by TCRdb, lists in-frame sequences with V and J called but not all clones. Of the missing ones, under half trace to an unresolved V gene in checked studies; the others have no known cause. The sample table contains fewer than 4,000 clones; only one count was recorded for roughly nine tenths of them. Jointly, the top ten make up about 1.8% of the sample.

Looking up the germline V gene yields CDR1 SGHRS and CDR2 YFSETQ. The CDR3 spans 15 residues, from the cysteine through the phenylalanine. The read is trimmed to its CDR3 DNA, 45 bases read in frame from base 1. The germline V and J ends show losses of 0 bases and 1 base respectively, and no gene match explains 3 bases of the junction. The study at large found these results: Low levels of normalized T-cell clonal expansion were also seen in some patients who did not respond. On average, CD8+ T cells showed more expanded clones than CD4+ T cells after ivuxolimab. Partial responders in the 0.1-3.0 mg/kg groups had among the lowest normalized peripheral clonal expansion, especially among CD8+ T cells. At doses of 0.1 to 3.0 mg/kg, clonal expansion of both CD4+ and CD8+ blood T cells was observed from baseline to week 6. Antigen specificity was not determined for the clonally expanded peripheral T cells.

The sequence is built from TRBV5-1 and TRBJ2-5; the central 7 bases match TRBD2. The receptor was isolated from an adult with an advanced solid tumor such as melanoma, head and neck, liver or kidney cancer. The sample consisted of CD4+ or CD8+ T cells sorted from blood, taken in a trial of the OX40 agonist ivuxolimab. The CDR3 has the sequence CASSLGASGQETQYF. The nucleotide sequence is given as TGCGCCAGCAGCTTGGGAGCTAGCGGCCAAGAGACCCAGTACTTC.